This T cell receptor beta chain was sequenced in a study of shared clonotypes between healthy human individuals. Turning to the study itself: The plates for each donor numbered three CD4 naive, three CD4 memory, two CD8 naive and one CD8 memory.

Data came from immunoSEQ multiplex PCR; TCRdb stores just in-frame clones and leaves some out. This table has over 2 million clones, roughly 92% appearing once. The CDR3 length is 15 residues. Germline assignment: CDR1 SGHAT and CDR2 FQNNGV. Trimming cost V 4 bases and J 4 bases, with 13 bases left between them. Adults of Caucasian background living in Nashville, Tennessee made up all donors. The sample comprised naive CD4+ T cells from PBMCs. Subset in this sample: CD45RA+ positively selected. The chain has TRBV11-2 and TRBJ1-4; D gene ambiguous. The receptor was derived from a man aged 18 to 29 in good health. Some clones in this sample may be carry-over from other donors' samples. CDR3 loop: CASSSPRDINEKLFF. CDR3 bases: TGTGCCAGCAGCTCACCGAGGGATATTAATGAAAAACTGTTTTTT.